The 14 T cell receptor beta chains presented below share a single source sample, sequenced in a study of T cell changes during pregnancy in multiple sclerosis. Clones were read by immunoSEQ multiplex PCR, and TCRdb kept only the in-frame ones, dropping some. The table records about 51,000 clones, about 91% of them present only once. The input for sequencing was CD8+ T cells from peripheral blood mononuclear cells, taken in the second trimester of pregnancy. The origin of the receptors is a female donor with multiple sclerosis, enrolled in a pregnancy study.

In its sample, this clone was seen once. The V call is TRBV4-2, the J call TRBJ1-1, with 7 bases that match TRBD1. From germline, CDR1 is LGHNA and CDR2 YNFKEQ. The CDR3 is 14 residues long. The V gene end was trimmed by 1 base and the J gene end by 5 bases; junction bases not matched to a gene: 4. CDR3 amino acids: CASSQAGGRTEAFF. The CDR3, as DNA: TGTGCCAGCAGCCAAGCAGGGGGGAGAACTGAAGCTTTCTTT.

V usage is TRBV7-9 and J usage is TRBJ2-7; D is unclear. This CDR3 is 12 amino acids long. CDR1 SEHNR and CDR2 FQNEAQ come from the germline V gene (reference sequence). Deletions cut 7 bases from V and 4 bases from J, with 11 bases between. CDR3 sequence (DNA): TGTGCCAGCACCGTCACAGATTACGAGCAGTACTTC. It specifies CASTVTDYEQYF.

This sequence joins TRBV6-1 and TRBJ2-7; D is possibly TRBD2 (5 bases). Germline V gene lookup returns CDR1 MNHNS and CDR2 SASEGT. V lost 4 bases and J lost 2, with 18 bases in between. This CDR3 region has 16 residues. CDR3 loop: CASSGGGQPSPYEQYF. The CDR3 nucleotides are TGTGCCAGCAGTGGTGGCGGGCAGCCAAGCCCCTACGAGCAGTACTTC.

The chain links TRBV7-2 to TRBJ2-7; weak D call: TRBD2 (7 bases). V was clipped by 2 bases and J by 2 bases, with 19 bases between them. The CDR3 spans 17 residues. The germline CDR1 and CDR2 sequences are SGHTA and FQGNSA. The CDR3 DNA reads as TGTGCCAGCAGCTTATCGGGGCTTCGCGGGGGCCCCTACGAGCAGTACTTC. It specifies CASSLSGLRGGPYEQYF.

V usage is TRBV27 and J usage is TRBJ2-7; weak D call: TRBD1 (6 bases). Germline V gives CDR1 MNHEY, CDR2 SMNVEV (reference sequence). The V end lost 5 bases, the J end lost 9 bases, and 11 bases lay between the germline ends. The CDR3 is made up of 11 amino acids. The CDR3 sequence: CASSAGEWQYF. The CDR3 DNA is TGTGCCAGCAGTGCAGGGGAATGGCAGTACTTC.

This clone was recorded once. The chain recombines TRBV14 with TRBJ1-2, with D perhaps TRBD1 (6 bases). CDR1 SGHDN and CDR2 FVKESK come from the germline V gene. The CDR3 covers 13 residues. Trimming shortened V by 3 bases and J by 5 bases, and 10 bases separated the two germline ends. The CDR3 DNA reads TGTGCCAGCAGCCAGGGGGCAGTTTATGGCTACACCTTC. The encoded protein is CASSQGAVYGYTF.

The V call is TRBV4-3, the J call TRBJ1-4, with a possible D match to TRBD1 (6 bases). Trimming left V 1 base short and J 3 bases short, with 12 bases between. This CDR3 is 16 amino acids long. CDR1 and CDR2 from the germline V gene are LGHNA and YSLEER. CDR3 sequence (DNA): TGCGCCAGCAGCCAAGTACAGGGTGAGGCTAATGAAAAACTGTTTTTT. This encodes CASSQVQGEANEKLFF.

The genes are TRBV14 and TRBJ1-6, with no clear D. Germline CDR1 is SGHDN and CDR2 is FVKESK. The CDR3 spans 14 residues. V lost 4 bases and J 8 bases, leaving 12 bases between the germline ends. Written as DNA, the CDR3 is TGTGCCAGCAGCCCCGCTCTAGTCCATTCACCCCTCCACTTT. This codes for CASSPALVHSPLHF.

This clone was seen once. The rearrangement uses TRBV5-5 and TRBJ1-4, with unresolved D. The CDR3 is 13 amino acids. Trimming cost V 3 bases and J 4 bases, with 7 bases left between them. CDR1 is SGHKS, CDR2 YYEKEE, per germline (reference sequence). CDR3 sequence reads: CASSSLFNEKLFF. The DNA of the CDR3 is TGTGCCAGCAGCTCGTTGTTTAATGAAAAACTGTTTTTT.

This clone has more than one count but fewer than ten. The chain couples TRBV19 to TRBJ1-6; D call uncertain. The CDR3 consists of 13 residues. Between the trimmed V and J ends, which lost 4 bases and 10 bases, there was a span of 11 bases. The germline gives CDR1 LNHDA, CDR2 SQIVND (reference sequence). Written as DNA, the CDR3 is TGTGCCAGTAGTAAACGCGGTCCGTCACCCCTCCACTTT. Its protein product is CASSKRGPSPLHF. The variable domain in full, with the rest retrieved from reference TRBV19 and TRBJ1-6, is DGGITQSPKYLFRKEGQNVTLSCEQNLNHDAMYWYRQDPGQGLRLIYYSQIVNDFQKGDIAEGYSVSREKKESFPLTVTSAQKNPTAFYLCASSKRGPSPLHFGNGTRLTVT.

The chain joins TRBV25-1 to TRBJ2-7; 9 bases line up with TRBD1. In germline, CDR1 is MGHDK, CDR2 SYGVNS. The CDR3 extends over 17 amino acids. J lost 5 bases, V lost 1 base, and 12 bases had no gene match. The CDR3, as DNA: TGTGCCAGCAGTGAATGCCCTAAGGAGGACAGGGGTCACGAGCAGTACTTC. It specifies CASSECPKEDRGHEQYF.

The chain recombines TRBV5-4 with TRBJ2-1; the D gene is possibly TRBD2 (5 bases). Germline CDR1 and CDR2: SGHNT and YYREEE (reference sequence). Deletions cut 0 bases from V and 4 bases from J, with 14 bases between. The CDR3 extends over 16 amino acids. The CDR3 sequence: CASSLAPDSQYNEQFF. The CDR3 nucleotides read TGTGCCAGCAGCTTGGCCCCGGACTCCCAGTACAATGAGCAGTTCTTC.

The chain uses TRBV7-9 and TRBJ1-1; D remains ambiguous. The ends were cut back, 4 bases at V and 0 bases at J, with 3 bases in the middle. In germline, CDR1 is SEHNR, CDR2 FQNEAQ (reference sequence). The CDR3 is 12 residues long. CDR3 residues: CASSSVNTEAFF. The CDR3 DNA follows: TGTGCCAGCAGCTCCGTGAACACTGAAGCTTTCTTT.

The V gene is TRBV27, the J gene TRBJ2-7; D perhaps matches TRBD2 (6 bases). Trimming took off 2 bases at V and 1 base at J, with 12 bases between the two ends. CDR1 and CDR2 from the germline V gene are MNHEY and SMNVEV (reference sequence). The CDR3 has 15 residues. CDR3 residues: CASSLGPRGSYEQYF. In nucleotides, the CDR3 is TGTGCCAGCAGTTTAGGGCCCCGGGGGTCCTACGAGCAGTACTTC.